Listed below are T cell receptor beta chains from one sample, sequenced in a study of cytomegalovirus exposure and HLA in healthy donors. Repertoires were generated with immunoSEQ multiplex PCR, while TCRdb's copy carries only in-frame clones and drops some. The sample includes more than 150,000 clones, 80% of them seen just once. Material: PBMCs. All receptors derive from a boy younger than 18 in good health and CMV-seronegative. Both conserved end residues are part of each CDR3. Each record gives: J gene, D gene, clone size, V gene, CDR3 protein, CDR3 DNA. A D gene is named only where the DNA matches it firmly. Not every row has a clone size; where given, it reads once, few, many or a size class.

>TRBJ2-7|TRBD1|few|TRBV5-1
CASSRSGTGEREQYF
TGCGCCAGCAGCAGGTCCGGGACAGGGGAGCGCGAGCAGTACTTC
>TRBJ1-1|NA|NA|TRBV7-9
CASTKGGTEAFF
TGTGCCAGCACGAAGGGGGGGACTGAAGCTTTCTTT
>TRBJ2-7|TRBD1|few|TRBV27
CASSFNLGTGNYEQYF
TGTGCCAGCAGTTTTAATTTAGGGACAGGGAACTACGAGCAGTACTTC
>TRBJ2-3|NA|NA|TRBV19
CASSITQADTDTQYF
TGTGCCAGTAGTATCACCCAGGCAGACACAGATACGCAGTATTTT
>TRBJ2-1|TRBD1|few|TRBV6-4
CASSDSTGGNEQFF
TGTGCCAGCAGTGACTCGACAGGGGGCAATGAGCAGTTCTTC
>TRBJ1-2|TRBD1|NA|TRBV29-1
CSVETGERFGYTF
TGCAGCGTTGAAACAGGGGAGCGATTTGGCTACACCTTC
>TRBJ1-2|NA|NA|TRBV5-4
CASSLGGDGYTF
TGTGCCAGCAGCTTGGGGGGGGACGGCTACACCTTC
>TRBJ2-1|TRBD2|NA|TRBV4-1
CASSQRTSGSSYNEQFF
TGCGCCAGCAGCCAGAGGACTAGCGGGAGCTCCTACAATGAGCAGTTCTTC
>TRBJ2-7|NA|NA|TRBV7-9
CASSPSLYEQYF
TGTGCCAGCAGCCCCTCCCTCTACGAGCAGTACTTC
>TRBJ2-7|TRBD1|NA|TRBV10-3
CAISPGQDSYEQYF
TGTGCCATCAGCCCCGGACAGGACTCCTACGAGCAGTACTTC
>TRBJ2-1|TRBD2|NA|TRBV7-7
CASSLGAGGHNEQFF
TGTGCTAGCAGCTTAGGAGCGGGGGGTCACAATGAGCAGTTCTTC
>TRBJ1-4|TRBD1|NA|TRBV2
CASDPLQGAQEKLFF
TGTGCCAGCGACCCTTTACAGGGGGCGCAAGAAAAACTGTTTTTT
>TRBJ1-4|NA|NA|TRBV6-5
CASTQGFNEKLFF
TGTGCCAGTACCCAGGGCTTTAATGAAAAACTGTTTTTT
>TRBJ1-6|TRBD1|NA|TRBV4-1
CASSLTGASYNSPLHF
TGCGCCAGCAGCTTGACAGGGGCCTCCTATAATTCACCCCTCCACTTT
>TRBJ2-1|TRBD2|NA|TRBV6-4
CASSEAGGPPVDEQFF
TGTGCCAGCAGTGAGGCGGGAGGACCTCCAGTCGATGAGCAGTTCTTC